This TCR beta chain was obtained from a study of blood T cells in healthy people across ages. This CDR3 comprises 13 residues. Germline lookup yields CDR1 SGHRS and CDR2 YFSETQ. Trimming stripped 4 bases from V and 8 bases from J, with 13 bases between. It was with a sample-barcoded 5' primer and a J-beta primer mix that a second PCR of roughly 7 to 12 cycles was run. In TCRdb, the 5' RACE reads were re-called with MiXCR into one record per CDR3 protein. The table lists about a million distinct CDR3 sequences, roughly 50% of them singletons. The chain has TRBV5-1 and TRBJ2-1; D is unresolved. The source material was blood. The TCR originated in a woman between 55 and 75 years old in good health. The DNA for the CDR3 is TGCGCCAGCAGCGTGGCGATATACGATGAGCAGTTCTTC. Its translation is CASSVAIYDEQFF.